The clone carrying this T cell receptor beta chain has a handful of counts. The target antigen is unknown. The entry originates in a study of CD4 T cells in relation to SARS-CoV-2 and coronaviruses. Libraries were prepared by immunoSEQ multiplex PCR; TCRdb keeps only in-frame clonotypes and omits some of them. This table holds around 9,700 clones, 81% found once. Before the COVID-19 pandemic, during about 2010-2018, CD4+ T cells were taken from unexposed donors. After ten to eleven days of culture, CD4+ T cells were isolated. The TCR sequence derives from a human donor in good health. The sequenced material came from CD4+ T cells from PBMCs, cultured in vitro.

The CDR3 region has the DNA TGCGCCAGCAGCTTAGGACTAGCGGAGTACAATGAGCAGTTCTTC. Translation gives CASSLGLAEYNEQFF. The genes are TRBV5-1 and TRBJ2-1, with 10 positions matching TRBD2. Germline CDR1 SGHRS, CDR2 YFSETQ. The CDR3 length is 15 residues. V was pared by 2 bases and J by 4 bases, with 3 bases of the junction left unmatched.